This TCR beta chain was captured by sequencing in a study of T cells in localized non-small cell lung cancer. Overall study results and limits: Of the top 100 tumor clones, median 57 were in adjacent lung, 25 to 30 among its top 100. Uninvolved adjacent lung had more T cell clonality than any other tissue, topping tumor.

The J segment lost 3 bases and the V segment lost 1 base, leaving 8 bases of the junction unmatched. Looked up from germline, CDR1 is SGHDT and CDR2 is YYEEEE. The CDR3 is made up of 16 amino acids. Concerning this clone: Its matching antigen is unknown.

TCRdb's copy holds only in-frame clones and misses some; the assay was immunoSEQ multiplex PCR. This table holds under 50,000 clones, approximately 81% found once. The sequencing here drew on peripheral blood mononuclear cells, taken before any cancer treatment. The chain employs TRBV5-6 and TRBJ1-1; 8 bases line up with TRBD1. The receptor's source is a man aged 40 to 70 with stage III lung adenocarcinoma. CDR3: CASSLFRTGIYTEAFF. The CDR3 DNA reads as TGTGCCAGCAGCTTGTTCCGGACAGGGATATACACTGAAGCTTTCTTT.